This T cell receptor beta chain was captured in a study of blood T cell repertoires in COVID-19 (dated by TCRdb to 2020 to 2022). With respect to the entire study: Collaborator samples came from the United States, Italy and Spain and covered acute and convalescent phases of COVID-19. The material from the prospective study consisted of cDNA or gDNA derived from T cells, B-cell-depleted T cells, or PBMCs. The dataset comprised deeply sampled blood TCRbeta repertoires from subjects exposed to, actively infected with, or recovered from COVID-19. The repertoires were released in a freely available public database meant as a resource for research on the immune response to SARS-CoV-2. Samples were obtained from the ongoing ImmuneRACE study (first 160 participants) and from over 1,000 subjects provided by 6 global collaborators. The sample metadata nearly always contained a de-identified subject ID, COVID-19 status, age in years and sex. HLA class I and class II types, where available, came from metadata supplied by the sample provider rather than from assay-based typing. Summary of the overall study and its limitations: Clinical and demographic metadata were provided uncurated, with the amount varying by source and participant.

The germline V gene yields SGHTA for CDR1 and FQGTGA for CDR2. Including the terminal cysteine and phenylalanine, the CDR3 comprises 15 residues. Left in the record is the CDR3 DNA by itself, 45 bases read in frame from the first base. Trimming removed 5 bases from V and 3 bases from J; the gene matches leave 5 bases unexplained. The immunoSEQ Assay, a bias-controlled multiplex PCR, was used to amplify TCRbeta CDR3 regions from genomic DNA. Per the original workflow: Nucleated cell counts per sample were estimated from amplification of reference gene primers within the assay. To quantify the absolute abundance of each unique TCRbeta CDR3 rearrangement, sequence reads were collapsed and filtered. For each sample, productive Simpson clonality was calculated by taking the square root of Simpson's diversity index across productive rearrangements. The table was pulled from immuneACCESS by TCRdb, which kept in-frame rearrangements only. Such tables lose some clones; where checked, under half of the loss comes from unresolved V genes, and the rest has no known cause. That table gives V, J and clone size, and the DNA gave D and trimming. The sample includes around 100,000 clones, with almost 80% observed a single time. Around a third of the sample goes to the ten largest clones.

Each collaborating institution followed its own protocols to collect whole blood in K2EDTA tubes. For TCRbeta analysis, collaborators shipped samples as frozen whole blood, isolated PBMCs, or DNA extracted from either of those sample types. As regards this clone: What this receptor recognizes is not known. It has no much larger one-base neighbor in the sample; base qualities were not kept.

The V and J segments used are TRBV7-3 and TRBJ2-3, with 10 bases aligning to TRBD2. The sequencing input was peripheral blood. This TCR derives from a man aged 70-80 years with active or convalescent COVID-19. The CDR3 region has the sequence CASSTAGGLTDTQYF. The DNA is as follows: TGTGCCAGCAGCACAGCGGGGGGGCTAACAGATACGCAGTATTTT.